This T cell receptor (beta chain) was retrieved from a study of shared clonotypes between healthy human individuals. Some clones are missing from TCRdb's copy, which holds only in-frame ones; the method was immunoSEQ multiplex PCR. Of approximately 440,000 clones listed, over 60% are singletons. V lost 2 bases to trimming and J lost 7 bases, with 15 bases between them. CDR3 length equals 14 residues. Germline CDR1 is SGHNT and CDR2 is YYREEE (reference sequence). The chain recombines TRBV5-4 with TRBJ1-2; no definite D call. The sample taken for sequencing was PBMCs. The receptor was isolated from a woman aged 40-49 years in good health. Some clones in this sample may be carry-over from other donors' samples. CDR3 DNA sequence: TGTGCCAGCAGCTTAAGGTTGGGTGAGGCTGGCTACACCTTC. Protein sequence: CASSLRLGEAGYTF. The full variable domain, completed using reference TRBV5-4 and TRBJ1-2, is ETGVTQSPTHLIKTRGQQVTLRCSSQSGHNTVSWYQQALGQGPQFIFQYYREEENGRGNFPPRFSGLQFPNYSSELNVNALELDDSALYLCASSLRLGEAGYTFGSGTRLTVV.